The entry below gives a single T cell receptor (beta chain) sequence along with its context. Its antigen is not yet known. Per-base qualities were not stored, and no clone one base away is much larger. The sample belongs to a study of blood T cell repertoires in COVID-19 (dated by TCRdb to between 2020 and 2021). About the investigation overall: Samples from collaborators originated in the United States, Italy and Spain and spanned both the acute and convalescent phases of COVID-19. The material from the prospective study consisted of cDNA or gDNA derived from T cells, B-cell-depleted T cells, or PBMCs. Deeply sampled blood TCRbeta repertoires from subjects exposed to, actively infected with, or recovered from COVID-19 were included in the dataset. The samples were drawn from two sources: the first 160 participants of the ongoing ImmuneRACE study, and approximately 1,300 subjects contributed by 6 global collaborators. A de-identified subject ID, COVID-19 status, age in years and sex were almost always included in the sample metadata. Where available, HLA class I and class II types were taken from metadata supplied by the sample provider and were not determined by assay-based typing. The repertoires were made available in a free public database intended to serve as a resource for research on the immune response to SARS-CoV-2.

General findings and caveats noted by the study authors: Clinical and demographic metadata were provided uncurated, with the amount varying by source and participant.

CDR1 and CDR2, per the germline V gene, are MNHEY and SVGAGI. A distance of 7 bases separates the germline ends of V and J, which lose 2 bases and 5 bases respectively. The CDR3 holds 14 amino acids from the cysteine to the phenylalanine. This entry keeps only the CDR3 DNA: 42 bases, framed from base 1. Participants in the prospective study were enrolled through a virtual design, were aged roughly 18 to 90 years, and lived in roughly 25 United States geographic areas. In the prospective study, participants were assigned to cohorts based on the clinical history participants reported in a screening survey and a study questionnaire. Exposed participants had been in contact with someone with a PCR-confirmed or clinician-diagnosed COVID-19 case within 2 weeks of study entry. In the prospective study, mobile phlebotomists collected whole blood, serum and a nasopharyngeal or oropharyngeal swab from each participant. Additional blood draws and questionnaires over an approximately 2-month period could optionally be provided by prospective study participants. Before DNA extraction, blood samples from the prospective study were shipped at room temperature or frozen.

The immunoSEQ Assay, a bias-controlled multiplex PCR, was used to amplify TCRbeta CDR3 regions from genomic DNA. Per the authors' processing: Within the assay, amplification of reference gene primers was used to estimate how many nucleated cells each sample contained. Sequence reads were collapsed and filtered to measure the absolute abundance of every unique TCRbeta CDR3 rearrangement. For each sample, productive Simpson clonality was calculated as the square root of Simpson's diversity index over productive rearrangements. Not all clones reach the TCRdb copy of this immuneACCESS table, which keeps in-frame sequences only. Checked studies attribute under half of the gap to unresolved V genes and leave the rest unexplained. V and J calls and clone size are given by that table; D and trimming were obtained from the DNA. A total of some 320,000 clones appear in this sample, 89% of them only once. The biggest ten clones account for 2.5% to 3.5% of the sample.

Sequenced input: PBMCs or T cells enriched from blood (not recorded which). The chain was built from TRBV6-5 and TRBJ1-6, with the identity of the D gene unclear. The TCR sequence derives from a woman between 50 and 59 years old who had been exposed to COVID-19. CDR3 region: CASSYGGNNSPLHF. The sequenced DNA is TGTGCCAGCAGTTACGGAGGAAATAATTCACCCCTCCACTTT.